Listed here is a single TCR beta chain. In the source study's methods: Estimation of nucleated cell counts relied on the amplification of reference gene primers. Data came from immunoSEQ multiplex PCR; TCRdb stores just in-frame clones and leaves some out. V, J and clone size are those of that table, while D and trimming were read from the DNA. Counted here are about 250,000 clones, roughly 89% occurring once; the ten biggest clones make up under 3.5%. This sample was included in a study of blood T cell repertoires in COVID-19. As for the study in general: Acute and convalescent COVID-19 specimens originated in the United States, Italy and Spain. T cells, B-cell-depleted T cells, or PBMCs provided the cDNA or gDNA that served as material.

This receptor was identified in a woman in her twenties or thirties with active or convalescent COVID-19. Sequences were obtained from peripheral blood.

CDR3 protein: CASSLEGVGAEAFF. CDR3 coding DNA: TGTGCCAGCAGCTTAGAAGGGGTGGGTGCTGAAGCTTTCTTT. The rearrangement links TRBV11-2 to TRBJ1-1, with D possibly matching TRBD1 (5 bases). The V and J ends lost 0 bases and 6 bases respectively, with 11 bases between them. Germline V gives CDR1 SGHAT, CDR2 FQNNGV. The CDR3 has 14 residues.